Following are 25 T cell receptor beta chains from one sample sequenced in a study of T cell responses to AZD1222 COVID-19 vaccine. Using immunoSEQ multiplex PCR, the repertoire was profiled, and TCRdb retains in-frame clones only, with some absent. The sample has more than 250,000 clones, 93% seen once. The sample was peripheral blood, taken on day 0 of AZD1222 vaccination. The receptors derive from an adult in good health.

The CDR3 spells CASGGGVFEQYF. Written as DNA, the CDR3 is TGTGCCTCCGGTGGAGGGGTCTTTGAGCAGTACTTC. The genes are TRBV10-3 and TRBJ2-7; possible D gene TRBD2, 6 bases. V was pared by 11 bases and J by 7 bases, with 18 bases between. CDR3 length equals 12 residues. Germline lookup yields CDR1 ENHRY and CDR2 SYGVKD.

This chain connects TRBV15 to TRBJ1-4; D is perhaps TRBD1 (5 bases). CDR3 length equals 13 residues. Trimming removed 0 bases at V and 8 bases at J, with 7 bases between. CDR1 and CDR2 from the germline V gene are LNHNV and YYDKDF (reference sequence). CDR3 protein: CATSRDRVEKLFF. CDR3 in DNA: TGTGCCACCAGCAGAGACAGGGTAGAAAAACTGTTTTTT.

The table lists this clone with a few counts. The rearrangement links TRBV2 to TRBJ2-7; D gene unclear. Germline V gene lookup returns CDR1 SNHLY and CDR2 FYNNEI. Between the trimmed V and J ends, which lost 3 bases and 4 bases, there was a span of 10 bases. This CDR3 spans 13 amino acids. CDR3 sequence reads: CASSEPFLYEQYF. In DNA form, the CDR3 reads TGTGCCAGCAGTGAGCCCTTCCTTTACGAGCAGTACTTC.

This clone was detected once. J is TRBJ2-7 and V is TRBV9; a weak D match, TRBD1 (6 bases). This CDR3 is built from 14 residues. V shed 4 bases and J shed 2 bases, with 13 bases lying between them. In germline, CDR1 is SGDLS, CDR2 YYNGEE. The CDR3 region is CASSPGTKTYEQYF. The CDR3 coding sequence is TGTGCCAGCAGCCCCGGGACAAAAACCTACGAGCAGTACTTC.

This clone was found once. The V call is TRBV5-6, the J call TRBJ2-7, with D possibly matching TRBD2 (7 bases). This CDR3 region has 14 residues. The germline V gene has CDR1 SGHDT and CDR2 YYEEEE. Between the trimmed V and J ends, which lost 1 base and 2 bases, there was a span of 10 bases. The CDR3 DNA is TGTGCCAGCAGCTTGTGGGAGGGGGCCTACGAGCAGTACTTC. Amino acids: CASSLWEGAYEQYF.

The rearrangement joins TRBV7-8 to TRBJ1-6; TRBD1 might be the D (5 bases). The CDR3 has 14 amino acids. The V end lost 3 bases, the J end lost 13 bases, and 16 bases lay between the germline ends. The germline V gene has CDR1 SGHVS and CDR2 FQNEAQ. CDR3 DNA sequence: TGTGCCAGCAGCTTGGGACCCGCGCAGCCTCCCCTCCACTTT. It yields the protein CASSLGPAQPPLHF.

V usage is TRBV4-1 and J usage is TRBJ1-3, with D unclear. This CDR3 is built from 14 residues. Trimming removed 2 bases from V and 0 bases from J, with 5 bases in between. Germline V CDR1 and CDR2: MGHRA, YSYEKL. This chain's CDR3 is CASSQRASGNTIYF. CDR3 bases: TGCGCCAGCAGCCAAAGGGCCTCTGGAAACACCATATATTTT.

This sequence joins TRBV20-1 and TRBJ1-5; no clear D. The CDR3 is 12 residues long. Germline V gene lookup returns CDR1 DFQATT and CDR2 SNEGSKA (reference sequence). The V and J ends lost 3 bases and 4 bases respectively, with 7 bases between them. The CDR3: CSASGGNQPQHF. In DNA form, the CDR3 reads TGCAGTGCTAGTGGAGGAAATCAGCCCCAGCATTTT.

This chain uses TRBV25-1 with TRBJ2-3; the D gene is possibly TRBD1 (6 bases). V lost 5 bases and J 6 bases, leaving 15 bases between the germline ends. CDR3 length equals 14 residues. CDR1 is MGHDK and CDR2 is SYGVNS in the germline V gene. The CDR3 coding sequence is TGTGCCAGCAGTCTCGGGACAAGGGGGGATACGCAGTATTTT. It yields the protein CASSLGTRGDTQYF.

The chain combines TRBV4-1 with TRBJ2-7; unclear D gene. Germline CDR1 and CDR2: MGHRA and YSYEKL. V was shortened by 7 bases and J by 0 bases, with 13 bases between the two germline ends. The length of the CDR3 is 14 residues. CDR3: CASKERQNSYEQYF. Here the CDR3 DNA reads TGCGCCAGCAAGGAGAGGCAGAACTCCTACGAGCAGTACTTC.

This chain links TRBV29-1 with TRBJ2-7; no reliable D call. The CDR3 totals 10 residues. The V end was cut by 4 bases, the J end by 6 bases, with 7 bases between. Germline V CDR1 and CDR2: SQVTM, ANQGSEA. The chain's CDR3 is CSVVVGEQYF. CDR3 sequence (DNA): TGCAGCGTTGTTGTGGGCGAGCAGTACTTC.

This chain uses TRBV27 with TRBJ1-5, with D possibly TRBD1 on 5 matching bases. Trimming left V 2 bases short and J 3 bases short, with 14 bases between. Germline V gives CDR1 MNHEY, CDR2 SMNVEV (reference sequence). The CDR3 totals 16 residues. The CDR3 bases are TGTGCCAGCAGTTTAGCGGGAAGGGGTAACAATCAGCCCCAGCATTTT. It yields the protein CASSLAGRGNNQPQHF.

The chain combines TRBV5-1 with TRBJ2-7; D might be TRBD1 or TRBD2, each matching 5 bases. There are 14 residues in the CDR3. Trimming took off 3 bases at V and 7 bases at J, with 17 bases between the two ends. Per germline, CDR1 SGHRS and CDR2 YFSETQ. The CDR3 DNA follows: TGCGCCAGCAGCTCCCGGGACGCTGGTTGGGAGCAGTACTTC. Amino acid sequence: CASSSRDAGWEQYF.

J is TRBJ1-3 and V is TRBV27; maybe TRBD1 (5 bases). The V end was cut by 5 bases, the J end by 0 bases, with 11 bases between. CDR1 and CDR2 (germline): MNHEY, SMNVEV (reference sequence). There are 15 residues in the CDR3. This CDR3 reads CASSRGGSSGNTIYF. The CDR3 nucleotides are TGTGCCAGCAGTAGGGGCGGAAGCTCTGGAAACACCATATATTTT.

The chain uses TRBV9 and TRBJ1-2; 7 bases are shared with TRBD1. This CDR3 has 14 amino acids. Per the germline V gene, CDR1 is SGDLS and CDR2 is YYNGEE. Germline trimming cut 3 bases from V and 5 bases from J; bases unmatched to any gene: 7. CDR3 sequence: CASSARTGSYGYTF. The DNA of the CDR3 is TGTGCCAGCAGCGCAAGGACAGGATCGTATGGCTACACCTTC.

The chain is built from TRBV2 and TRBJ2-1; 12 bases are a match to TRBD2. There are 18 residues in the CDR3. Germline CDR1 is SNHLY and CDR2 is FYNNEI. V dropped 8 bases and J dropped 0; count of bases not matched to a gene: 11. Here the CDR3 reads CASRSRTSGISSYNEQFF. CDR3 nucleotide sequence: TGTGCCAGCCGGAGTCGGACTAGCGGGATCAGCTCCTACAATGAGCAGTTCTTC.

The J gene is TRBJ1-2, the V gene TRBV2; D possibly corresponds to TRBD1 (5 bases). Germline assignment: CDR1 SNHLY and CDR2 FYNNEI. V lost 7 bases to trimming and J lost 2 bases, with 14 bases between them. This CDR3 contains 14 residues. CDR3 sequence (DNA): TGTGCCAGCATCCCGGACGGGGGGAACTATGGCTACACCTTC. Translated, it gives CASIPDGGNYGYTF.

The rearrangement links TRBV11-2 to TRBJ2-2; tentatively, D is TRBD1 (5 bases). Germline V CDR1 and CDR2: SGHAT, FQNNGV. The CDR3 length is 14 residues. V was shortened by 7 bases and J by 2 bases, with 11 bases between the two germline ends. For the CDR3, the DNA is TGTGCCAGCACCGGACACCGAAACACCGGGGAGCTGTTTTTT. It codes for CASTGHRNTGELFF. The full variable domain, with the rest looked up from reference TRBV11-2 and TRBJ2-2, is EAGVAQSPRYKIIEKRQSVAFWCNPISGHATLYWYQQILGQGPKLLIQFQNNGVVDDSQLPKDRFSAERLKGVDSTLKIQPAKLEDSAVYLCASTGHRNTGELFFGEGSRLTVL.

This rearrangement joins TRBV6-1 to TRBJ1-1, with D perhaps matching TRBD1 (6 bases). V gave up 2 bases and J gave up 5 bases, with 9 bases separating them. Per the germline V gene, CDR1 is MNHNS and CDR2 is SASEGT. The CDR3 runs to 13 residues. The chain's CDR3 is CASSERGETEAFF. DNA of the CDR3: TGTGCCAGCAGTGAAAGGGGGGAGACTGAAGCTTTCTTT.

This chain links TRBV7-8 with TRBJ2-7, with 7 bases that match TRBD2. Germline loops: CDR1 SGHVS, CDR2 FQNEAQ. The CDR3 has 14 amino acids. Trimming removed 6 bases from V and 0 bases from J; junction bases left unmatched: 5. In DNA form, the CDR3 reads TGTGCCAGCAGTCAGCGGGGATCCTCCTACGAGCAGTACTTC. Amino acids: CASSQRGSSYEQYF.

The chain employs TRBV7-8 and TRBJ2-7; TRBD2 matches at 13 bases. This CDR3 comprises 15 residues. Germline trimming cut 5 bases from V and 4 bases from J; bases unmatched to any gene: 5. CDR1 is SGHVS, CDR2 FQNEAQ, per germline. CDR3: CASSPRTSGSYEQYF. The CDR3 DNA sequence: TGTGCCAGCAGCCCACGGACTAGCGGGAGTTACGAGCAGTACTTC.

This sequence joins TRBV5-1 and TRBJ2-2, with TRBD1 matching 9 bases. CDR1 is SGHRS and CDR2 is YFSETQ in the germline V gene. The CDR3 has 14 amino acids. The V segment lost 4 bases and the J segment 3 bases; nucleotides outside the gene matches: 1. The DNA for the CDR3 is TGCGCCAGCAGCAGACAGGGGGACACCGGGGAGCTGTTTTTT. It yields the protein CASSRQGDTGELFF.

The chain recombines TRBV25-1 with TRBJ1-6, with D unresolved. CDR3 length: 14 amino acids. Germline V gene sequence: CDR1 MGHDK, CDR2 SYGVNS. Trimming left V 5 bases short and J 7 bases short, with 12 bases between. For the CDR3, the DNA is TGTGCCAGCAGTACTGGGGTTTTAAATTCACCCCTCCACTTT. Translating gives CASSTGVLNSPLHF.

The genes are TRBV10-2 and TRBJ1-6, with 7 bases that match TRBD1. Per the germline V gene, CDR1 is WSHSY and CDR2 is SAAADI. The V segment lost 6 bases and the J segment 11 bases; nucleotides outside the gene matches: 7. The CDR3 has 13 residues. The CDR3 nucleotides read TGCGCCAGCAGGACGGGACAGTCGACACCCCTCCACTTT. Residues: CASRTGQSTPLHF.

The chain is built from TRBV7-2 and TRBJ2-7; D unresolved. The CDR3 runs to 15 residues. Germline V gene data show CDR1 as SGHTA and CDR2 as FQGNSA. Deletions cut 4 bases from V and 1 base from J, with 14 bases between. In DNA, the CDR3 is TGTGCCAGCAGCTCGACCGTCAACCCATCCTACGAGCAGTACTTC. The encoded protein is CASSSTVNPSYEQYF.